This T cell receptor (beta chain) came from a study of regulatory T cells in long-lasting Graves disease. Time point defined: newly diagnosed GD, antithyroid drugs for less than 3 months. The TCR library was made from RNA that had been extracted from PBMCs in TRIzol. Study findings and constraints: Only a small sample size was used, which may have cut accuracy.

Trimming cost V 0 bases and J 1 base, with 8 bases left between them. The V gene's germline CDR1 is LNHNV and CDR2 YYDKDF (reference sequence). The CDR3 is 15 residues long. Many counts were recorded for this clonotype. Its antigen is not identified. The TCR beta library used iRepertoire HTBI primers with Arm-PCR amplification of CDR3. TCRdb itself ran the multiplex PCR reads through MiXCR, one entry per CDR3 protein. The table has about 500,000 distinct CDR3 sequences, roughly 15% seen once. These data were likewise used in another study, on T cells in Graves' hyperthyroidism and ophthalmopathy. As reported in that work: Newly diagnosed hyperthyroidism patients aged 18 to 65 years had disease lasting under 2 months. A set of HTBI primers served as the primers for a first-round RT-PCR of the TCR CDR3.

Material: peripheral blood mononuclear cells (PBMCs), obtained at new diagnosis, from a patient treated with antithyroid drugs. This clonotype was obtained from a man aged 40-55 years with Graves disease. This chain uses TRBV15 with TRBJ2-3; D remains ambiguous. CDR3 amino acids: CATSRDLGRTDTQYF. CDR3 nucleotides: TGTGCCACCAGCAGAGATCTCGGGCGCACAGATACGCAGTATTTT.